This T cell receptor beta chain was found in a study of T cell repertoires in cytomegalovirus infection. Study as a whole: Both a matching HLA type and CMV infection were indicated by public TCR beta signatures.

Of note for this clonotype: Its antigen is not known.

TCRdb reanalysed the reads using MiXCR and keeps one entry per CDR3 protein. Here the sample spans around 290,000 distinct CDR3 sequences, about 25% being singletons. Germline CDR1 reads SQVTM; CDR2 reads ANQGSEA. This CDR3 comprises 14 residues. Losses at the gene ends were 2 bases for V and 8 bases for J; bases not matched to a gene: 5. Findings and limits, study-wide: Carriers of CMV plus the relevant HLA were identified by cumulative public TCR beta family frequency. Ex vivo, HLA-C-restricted CMV-specific TCR beta clonotypes prevailed over the rest of the response.

The sample was PBMCs. V and J are TRBV29-1 and TRBJ2-1; TRBD2 matches at 11 bases. The sequence was collected from a human donor in good health (CMV status not recorded). Some clones in this sample may be carry-over from other donors' samples. CDR3 in amino acids: CSVERLAGGDEQFF. The CDR3 DNA reads as TGCAGCGTTGAAAGGCTAGCGGGAGGTGATGAGCAGTTCTTC.